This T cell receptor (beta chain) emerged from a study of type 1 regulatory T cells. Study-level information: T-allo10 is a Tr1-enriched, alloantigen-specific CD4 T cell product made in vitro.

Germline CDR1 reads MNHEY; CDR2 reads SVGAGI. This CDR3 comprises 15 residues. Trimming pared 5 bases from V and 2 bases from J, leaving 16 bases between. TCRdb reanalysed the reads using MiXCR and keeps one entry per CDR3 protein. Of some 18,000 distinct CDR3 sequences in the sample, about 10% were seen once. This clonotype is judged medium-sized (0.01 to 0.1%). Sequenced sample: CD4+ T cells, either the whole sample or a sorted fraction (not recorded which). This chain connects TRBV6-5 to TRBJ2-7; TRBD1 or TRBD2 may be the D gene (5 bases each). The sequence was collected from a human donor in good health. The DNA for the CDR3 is TGTGCCAGCAGTCAAAACCGGGACGGTACCTACGAGCAGTACTTC. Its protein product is CASSQNRDGTYEQYF.